This T cell receptor (beta chain) was retrieved from a study of shared clonotypes between healthy human individuals. The CDR3 has 15 amino acids. J gave up 2 bases and V 2 bases, and 0 bases lay outside the gene matches. The germline CDR1 and CDR2 sequences are SGDLS and YYNGEE. Genomic DNA per cell subset filled all wells of several immunoSEQ plates. The assay was immunoSEQ multiplex PCR, and TCRdb's table has in-frame clones only and misses some. The sample has hundreds of thousands of clones, roughly 72% seen once. V usage is TRBV9 and J usage is TRBJ2-1, with 11 bases matching TRBD2. The material sequenced was PBMCs. The source is a woman aged 40 to 49 in good health. Some clones in this sample may be carry-over from other donors' samples. CDR3 nucleotides: TGTGCCAGCAGCGTTAGCGGGAGGGCCTACAATGAGCAGTTCTTC. Its protein product is CASSVSGRAYNEQFF.